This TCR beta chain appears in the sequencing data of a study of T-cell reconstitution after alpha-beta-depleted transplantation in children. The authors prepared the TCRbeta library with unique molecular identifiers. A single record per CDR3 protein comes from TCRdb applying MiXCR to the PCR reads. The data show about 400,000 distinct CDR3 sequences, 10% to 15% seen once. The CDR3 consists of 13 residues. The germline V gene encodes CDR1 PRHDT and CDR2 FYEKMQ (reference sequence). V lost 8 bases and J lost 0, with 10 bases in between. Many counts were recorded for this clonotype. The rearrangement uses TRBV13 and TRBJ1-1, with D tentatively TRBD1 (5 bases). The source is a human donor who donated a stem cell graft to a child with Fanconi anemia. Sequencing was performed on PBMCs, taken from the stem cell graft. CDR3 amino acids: CASQGAMNTEAFF. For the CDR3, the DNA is TGTGCCAGCCAGGGCGCTATGAACACTGAAGCTTTCTTT.